Below are 25 T cell receptor beta chains sequenced from a single sample in a study of PD-1 blockade in mismatch repair-deficient tumors. Assay: immunoSEQ multiplex PCR; the TCRdb copy retains only in-frame clones and omits some. In the table there are 120,000 or so clones, approximately 90% of which are singletons. This material consisted of peripheral blood, taken 44 weeks after starting pembrolizumab. The receptors were sampled from an adult with mismatch repair-deficient cancer.

V gene TRBV15 combines with J gene TRBJ2-1; 9 nucleotides align to TRBD2. This CDR3 has 16 amino acids. V dropped 3 bases and J dropped 4; count of bases not matched to a gene: 7. The germline gives CDR1 LNHNV, CDR2 YYDKDF (reference sequence). In DNA, the CDR3 is TGTGCCACCAGCAGGCCTCATCTAGCGGGATACAATGAGCAGTTCTTC. Amino acid sequence: CATSRPHLAGYNEQFF. Full variable domain (rest looked up from reference TRBV15 and TRBJ2-1): DAMVIQNPRYQVTQFGKPVTLSCSQTLNHNVMYWYQQKSSQAPKLLFHYYDKDFNNEADTPDNFQSRRPNTSFCFLDIRSPGLGDTAMYLCATSRPHLAGYNEQFFGPGTRLTVL.

The CDR3 sequence: CASSNRGPLTGELFF. Written as DNA, the CDR3 is TGTGCCAGCAGTAACAGGGGCCCCCTCACCGGGGAGCTGTTTTTT. V and J are TRBV28 and TRBJ2-2; 7 nucleotides agree with TRBD1. CDR3 length equals 15 residues. After removal of 5 bases from V and 4 bases from J, the junction contained 7 bases not matched to a gene. The germline V gene has CDR1 MDHEN and CDR2 SYDVKM.

This chain joins TRBV7-2 and TRBJ2-2; D uncertain. Germline values: CDR1 SGHTA, CDR2 FQGNSA. CDR3 length equals 12 residues. Trimming left V 1 base short and J 7 bases short, with 4 bases between. CDR3 region: CASSLEVGELFF. The CDR3 bases are TGTGCCAGCAGCTTAGAGGTCGGGGAGCTGTTTTTT. Variable domain in full (rest from reference TRBV7-2 and TRBJ2-2): GAGVSQSPSNKVTEKGKDVELRCDPISGHTALYWYRQSLGQGLEFLIYFQGNSAPDKSGLPSDRFSAERTGGSVSTLTIQRTQQEDSAVYLCASSLEVGELFFGEGSRLTVL.

This rearrangement joins TRBV6-1 to TRBJ2-4, with D possibly being TRBD1 or TRBD2 (5 bases each). Trimming removed 3 bases from V and 7 bases from J, with 13 bases in between. This CDR3 region has 14 residues. Per germline, CDR1 MNHNS and CDR2 SASEGT. For the CDR3, the DNA is TGTGCCAGCAGTGAGGGGCGGGCGGGCAACATTCAGTACTTC. Residues: CASSEGRAGNIQYF.

V usage is TRBV30 and J usage is TRBJ1-1; tentatively, D is TRBD1 (6 bases). This CDR3 comprises 15 residues. The germline V and J ends were trimmed by 2 bases and 4 bases, with 17 bases remaining between them. Germline CDR1 reads GTSNPN; CDR2 reads SVGIG (reference sequence). The CDR3 here is CAWSFNTGSATEAFF. Here the CDR3 DNA reads TGTGCCTGGAGTTTTAATACAGGGTCGGCCACTGAAGCTTTCTTT. Full variable domain (remainder filled in from reference TRBV30 and TRBJ1-1): SQTIHQWPATLVQPVGSPLSLECTVEGTSNPNLYWYRQAAGRGLQLLFYSVGIGQISSEVPQNLSASRPQDRQFILSSKKLLLSDSGFYLCAWSFNTGSATEAFFGQGTRLTVV.

V and J are TRBV4-1 and TRBJ2-5, with D possibly called TRBD1 or TRBD2 (5 bases each). This CDR3 is 14 amino acids long. Germline loops: CDR1 MGHRA, CDR2 YSYEKL. V lost 2 bases and J 1 base, leaving 8 bases between the germline ends. The chain's CDR3 is CASSQRDGQETQYF. CDR3 bases: TGCGCCAGCAGCCAACGGGACGGCCAAGAGACCCAGTACTTC.

The chain employs TRBV27 and TRBJ2-2; D call uncertain. In germline, CDR1 is MNHEY, CDR2 SMNVEV (reference sequence). The CDR3 runs 14 residues. V dropped 3 bases and J dropped 7 bases, with 12 bases sitting between them. The CDR3 coding sequence is TGTGCCAGCAGTTTTCTCCCGGTTTACGGGGAGCTGTTTTTT. Translated: CASSFLPVYGELFF.

The chain carries TRBV28 and TRBJ2-2, with 7 bases that match TRBD1. V lost 3 bases to trimming and J lost 1 base; unmatched junction nucleotides: 2. This CDR3 contains 15 residues. CDR1 is MDHEN, CDR2 SYDVKM, per germline. The CDR3 loop reads CASSLRTGNTGELFF. CDR3 DNA sequence: TGTGCCAGCAGTTTGCGGACAGGGAACACCGGGGAGCTGTTTTTT.

CDR3 amino acids: CASSLGWSGGYEQYF. The CDR3 DNA reads as TGTGCCAGCAGCTTAGGATGGAGCGGGGGTTACGAGCAGTACTTC. This chain links TRBV11-3 with TRBJ2-7; 8 bases match TRBD2. From germline, CDR1 is SGHNT and CDR2 YENEEA. This CDR3 region has 15 residues. The junction had 6 bases not matched to a gene; V was cut back by 1 base and J by 4 bases.

The chain joins TRBV9 to TRBJ2-7; D might be TRBD1 or TRBD2, each matching 5 bases. V was cut by 3 bases and J by 2 bases, with 12 bases left in between. There are 14 residues in the CDR3. In germline, CDR1 is SGDLS, CDR2 YYNGEE. CDR3 amino acids: CASSAPGRTYEQYF. The CDR3 DNA reads as TGTGCCAGCAGCGCACCGGGACGGACCTACGAGCAGTACTTC.

The genes are TRBV30 and TRBJ2-7; possibly TRBD2 for D (6 bases). V dropped 4 bases and J dropped 5 bases, with 18 bases sitting between them. CDR3 size: 14 residues. In germline, CDR1 is GTSNPN, CDR2 SVGIG (reference sequence). The CDR3 is CAWIGGGDLNEQYF. As DNA, the CDR3 is TGTGCCTGGATTGGGGGAGGAGATCTGAACGAGCAGTACTTC.

This clone was seen only once. J is TRBJ2-7 and V is TRBV10-3, with D perhaps TRBD1 (6 bases). V was shortened by 7 bases and J by 3 bases, with 10 bases between the two germline ends. This CDR3 region has 12 residues. Germline values: CDR1 ENHRY, CDR2 SYGVKD. DNA for the CDR3: TGTGCCATCATTTCGGACAGCTACGAGCAGTACTTC. Its protein is CAIISDSYEQYF.

The V gene is TRBV27, the J gene TRBJ2-7, with 7 bases that match TRBD1. V lost 1 base and J lost 3; bases outside the gene matches: 6. The CDR3 consists of 15 residues. Looked up from germline, CDR1 is MNHEY and CDR2 is SMNVEV (reference sequence). CDR3 loop: CASSLLGQRGYEQYF. The CDR3 bases are TGTGCCAGCAGTTTATTGGGACAGAGAGGCTACGAGCAGTACTTC.

CDR3: CASSLGVEKLFF. CDR3 sequence (DNA): TGTGCCAGCAGCTTGGGCGTTGAAAAACTGTTTTTT. The chain joins TRBV5-5 to TRBJ1-4; D unclear. Trimming removed 0 bases from V and 7 bases from J, with 4 bases in between. Germline V gene sequence: CDR1 SGHKS, CDR2 YYEKEE (reference sequence). The CDR3 loop spans 12 amino acids.

This clone was observed once. Written as DNA, the CDR3 is TGTGCCAGCAGCGTAGCGGGAGGGCCTCCCTACAATGAGCAGTTCTTC. Its translation: CASSVAGGPPYNEQFF. The chain links TRBV9 to TRBJ2-1, with 8 positions matching TRBD2. Germline V gives CDR1 SGDLS, CDR2 YYNGEE. Losses at the gene ends were 0 bases for V and 2 bases for J; bases not matched to a gene: 4. The CDR3 sequence is 16 residues long.

This chain joins TRBV6-6 and TRBJ2-1; 8 bases are a match to TRBD2. V lost 3 bases to trimming and J lost 6 bases; unmatched junction nucleotides: 7. Germline CDR1 is MNHNY and CDR2 is SVGAGI (reference sequence). This CDR3 region has 15 residues. The CDR3 DNA reads TGTGCCAGCAGTTATGTAAGCGGGAGAATCAATGAGCAGTTCTTC. It yields the protein CASSYVSGRINEQFF.

This clone was found once. This chain's CDR3 is CASSPGQTGEQYF. In DNA form, the CDR3 reads TGTGCCAGCAGCCCAGGACAGACTGGCGAGCAGTACTTC. The chain has TRBV28 and TRBJ2-7; D perhaps matches TRBD1 (6 bases). V dropped 6 bases and J dropped 6 bases, with 15 bases sitting between them. Germline CDR1 and CDR2: MDHEN and SYDVKM. This CDR3 spans 13 amino acids.

This clone was picked up one time. The chain is built from TRBV4-3 and TRBJ2-5; D gene ambiguous. The germline V gene encodes CDR1 LGHNA and CDR2 YSLEER. V dropped 0 bases and J dropped 5 bases, with 7 bases sitting between them. The CDR3 spans 13 residues. The DNA for the CDR3 is TGCGCCAGCAGCCAAGACCCGCGGGAGACCCAGTACTTC. Protein product: CASSQDPRETQYF.

The chain is built from TRBV9 and TRBJ2-5; 7 positions agree with TRBD1. Trimming at V came to 0 bases and at J to 5 bases, leaving 7 bases not matched to a gene. Germline loops: CDR1 SGDLS, CDR2 YYNGEE. This CDR3 region has 15 residues. The CDR3 DNA reads TGTGCCAGCAGCGTAGGAGACAGGGAGAGGGAGACCCAGTACTTC. Its translation: CASSVGDRERETQYF.

V gene TRBV14 combines with J gene TRBJ2-5; TRBD2 aligns across 13 bases. The CDR3 sequence is 16 residues long. The junction had 6 bases not matched to a gene; V was cut back by 3 bases and J by 5 bases. Per germline, CDR1 SGHDN and CDR2 FVKESK. CDR3 DNA sequence: TGTGCCAGCAGCCACGGACTAGCGGGAGTTTGGGAGACCCAGTACTTC. It encodes CASSHGLAGVWETQYF.

The chain combines TRBV10-2 with TRBJ2-5; weak D call: TRBD2 (5 bases). CDR1 is WSHSY, CDR2 SAAADI, per germline. The CDR3 sequence is 14 residues long. The germline V and J ends were trimmed by 2 bases and 5 bases, with 12 bases remaining between them. For the CDR3, the DNA is TGCGCCAGCAGTGAGCAACTAGATAGCGAGACCCAGTACTTC. It is translated as CASSEQLDSETQYF.

V and J are TRBV4-1 and TRBJ2-2, with TRBD2 as a possible D gene (6 bases). Trimming removed 1 base from V and 4 bases from J, with 10 bases in between. The CDR3 runs 15 residues. Germline lookup yields CDR1 MGHRA and CDR2 YSYEKL. The CDR3 sequence: CASSQGWGGTGELFF. The CDR3, as DNA: TGCGCCAGCAGCCAAGGATGGGGAGGCACCGGGGAGCTGTTTTTT.

Worth noting for this clone: The same CDR3 arises from other DNA sequences in this sample as well. The chain recombines TRBV27 with TRBJ2-7; 8 bases fit TRBD1. The CDR3 extends over 14 amino acids. J gave up 2 bases and V 2 bases, and 2 bases lay outside the gene matches. Germline V gives CDR1 MNHEY, CDR2 SMNVEV (reference sequence). This CDR3 reads CASSLGQGAYEQYF. DNA for the CDR3: TGTGCCAGCAGTTTAGGACAGGGTGCCTACGAGCAGTACTTC.

The chain carries TRBV5-1 and TRBJ2-7; D is possibly TRBD1 or TRBD2 (5 bases each). The CDR3 loop spans 16 amino acids. V gave up 0 bases and J gave up 5 bases, with 18 bases separating them. Germline-derived CDR1 and CDR2 are SGHRS and YFSETQ. The CDR3 reads CASSLGWGFGRDEQYF. The CDR3 DNA reads TGCGCCAGCAGCTTGGGTTGGGGGTTCGGTCGGGACGAGCAGTACTTC.

This chain uses TRBV6-5 with TRBJ2-7, with D possibly being TRBD1 (5 bases). The V end lost 0 bases, the J end lost 3 bases, and 9 bases lay between the germline ends. The CDR3 extends over 14 amino acids. Germline V lookup: CDR1 MNHEY, CDR2 SVGAGI. Here the CDR3 reads CASSYSGPIYEQYF. The CDR3 DNA reads TGTGCCAGCAGTTACTCGGGGCCGATCTACGAGCAGTACTTC.